The 30 T cell receptor beta chains below come from one sample, sequenced in a study of long-term antiretroviral therapy in people with HIV. Researchers ran immunoSEQ v3.0 at survey level. Generated by immunoSEQ multiplex PCR, the TCRdb table keeps only in-frame clones and is missing some. The top ten clones hold 4.1% of a sample with some 29,000 clones, approximately 87% of them seen once. Sequencing was performed on unsorted PBMCs, taken 0.5 years after starting antiretroviral therapy. The receptors stem from a young woman with HIV.

DNA for the CDR3: TGTGCCAGCAGTTTATCGGGCCTCAACTACGAGCAGTACTTC. Protein: CASSLSGLNYEQYF. The genes are TRBV28 and TRBJ2-7; D uncertain. Germline assignment: CDR1 MDHEN and CDR2 SYDVKM. This CDR3 comprises 14 residues. V shed 1 base and J shed 3 bases, with 10 bases lying between them.

This clone was detected once. In DNA, the CDR3 is TGTGCCAGTACCATTATCGACAGGGGAACGAATGAAAAACTGTTTTTT. It codes for CASTIIDRGTNEKLFF. The rearrangement uses TRBV19 and TRBJ1-4; 8 nucleotides align to TRBD1. This CDR3 has 16 residues. V was clipped by 7 bases and J by 5 bases; unmatched bases: 12. Per the germline V gene, CDR1 is LNHDA and CDR2 is SQIVND (reference sequence).

The chain carries TRBV18 and TRBJ1-2, with 7 bases identical to TRBD1. The CDR3 is 14 residues long. CDR1 is KGHSH, CDR2 LQKENI, per germline. The trim removed 8 bases at V and 6 bases at J, leaving 12 bases unmatched. The CDR3 DNA is TGTGCCAGCCATTCGACAGGGACCCGTCATGGCTACACCTTC. This encodes CASHSTGTRHGYTF. Variable domain in full (rest from reference TRBV18 and TRBJ1-2): NAGVMQNPRHLVRRRGQEARLRCSPMKGHSHVYWYRQLPEEGLKFMVYLQKENIIDESGMPKERFSAEFPKEGPSILRIQQVVRGDSAAYFCASHSTGTRHGYTFGSGTRLTVV.

The rearrangement uses TRBV28 and TRBJ2-3; 7 nucleotides match TRBD2. The V and J ends lost 3 bases and 1 base, in that order; junction bases with no gene match: 4. CDR1 and CDR2 from the germline V gene are MDHEN and SYDVKM. CDR3 size: 15 residues. CDR3 bases: TGTGCCAGCAGTTTGGGGGGGACCGGCACAGATACGCAGTATTTT. Translated, it gives CASSLGGTGTDTQYF.

This chain joins TRBV18 and TRBJ2-2; 7 bases map to TRBD1. Germline values: CDR1 KGHSH, CDR2 LQKENI. J lost 1 base, V lost 6 bases, and 2 bases had no gene match. The CDR3 is 14 amino acids. CDR3 in amino acids: CASSTGVNTGELFF. The CDR3 DNA sequence: TGTGCCAGCTCTACAGGGGTGAACACCGGGGAGCTGTTTTTT.

V usage is TRBV7-9 and J usage is TRBJ1-1; D unclear. V dropped 4 bases and J dropped 3 bases, with 12 bases sitting between them. Germline V CDR1 and CDR2: SEHNR, FQNEAQ (reference sequence). The CDR3 sequence is 14 residues long. The CDR3 reads CASSSGIGDTEAFF. In DNA form, the CDR3 reads TGTGCCAGCAGCTCCGGAATCGGGGACACTGAAGCTTTCTTT.

The rearrangement links TRBV7-9 to TRBJ2-1; 7 nucleotides match TRBD1. J lost 4 bases, V lost 4 bases, and 4 bases had no gene match. This CDR3 has 14 amino acids. The germline CDR1 and CDR2 sequences are SEHNR and FQNEAQ (reference sequence). CDR3 amino acids: CASSWGTVYNEQFF. The CDR3 DNA reads as TGTGCCAGCAGCTGGGGGACAGTTTACAATGAGCAGTTCTTC.

The chain is built from TRBV9 and TRBJ2-1, with D unresolved. CDR3 length: 13 residues. Germline CDR1 SGDLS, CDR2 YYNGEE. The V end lost 2 bases, the J end lost 3 bases, and 6 bases lay between the germline ends. CDR3 sequence (DNA): TGTGCCAGCAGCGTCTGGGACTACAATGAGCAGTTCTTC. Protein sequence: CASSVWDYNEQFF.

The V gene is TRBV7-2, the J gene TRBJ2-7; 9 bases are a match to TRBD2. V lost 2 bases and J lost 3; bases outside the gene matches: 17. The CDR3 loop spans 19 amino acids. Germline assignment: CDR1 SGHTA and CDR2 FQGNSA. The CDR3 nucleotides are TGTGCCAGCAGCTTAAGACCGGCGACTAGCGGACGGAGGGGCTACGAGCAGTACTTC. This encodes CASSLRPATSGRRGYEQYF.

The table lists this clone with a count of one. This chain links TRBV7-2 with TRBJ2-7; D is unclear. The length of the CDR3 is 15 residues. Between the trimmed V and J ends, which lost 1 base and 0 bases, there was a span of 10 bases. CDR1 SGHTA and CDR2 FQGNSA come from the germline V gene. CDR3 in DNA: TGTGCCAGCAGCTTAGAGGGCGGATACTCCTACGAGCAGTACTTC. Its translation: CASSLEGGYSYEQYF.

This chain joins TRBV7-9 and TRBJ2-4; D unclear. CDR1 and CDR2 from the germline V gene are SEHNR and FQNEAQ (reference sequence). The CDR3 is 15 amino acids. V lost 6 bases and J lost 0, with 12 bases in between. The CDR3 sequence: CASSPDWGAKNIQYF. The CDR3 nucleotides read TGTGCCAGCAGTCCTGACTGGGGAGCCAAAAACATTCAGTACTTC. Filled out from reference TRBV7-9 and TRBJ2-4, the complete variable domain reads DTGVSQNPRHKITKRGQNVTFRCDPISEHNRLYWYRQTLGQGPEFLTYFQNEAQLEKSRLLSDRFSAERPKGSFSTLEIQRTEQGDSAMYLCASSPDWGAKNIQYFGAGTRLSVL.

The chain combines TRBV4-1 with TRBJ2-7; possibly TRBD2 for D (5 bases). This CDR3 is 14 amino acids long. CDR1 and CDR2 from the germline V gene are MGHRA and YSYEKL. The germline V and J ends were trimmed by 6 bases and 0 bases, with 12 bases remaining between them. The CDR3, as DNA: TGCGCCAGCAGAGCAGCGGAGAGCTCCTACGAGCAGTACTTC. Translation gives CASRAAESSYEQYF.

The chain employs TRBV14 and TRBJ1-6, with D uncertain. CDR3 length: 15 residues. V lost 0 bases to trimming and J lost 9 bases, with 12 bases between them. The germline gives CDR1 SGHDN, CDR2 FVKESK. In nucleotides, the CDR3 is TGTGCCAGCAGCCAAGAGTCTCGGCGGGCTTCACCCCTCCACTTT. Translating it yields CASSQESRRASPLHF.

This rearrangement joins TRBV6-5 to TRBJ1-1; possibly TRBD1 for D (5 bases). This CDR3 comprises 15 residues. V shed 2 bases and J shed 4 bases, with 14 bases lying between them. Germline CDR1 is MNHEY and CDR2 is SVGAGI. CDR3: CASSYEAWGGTEAFF. CDR3 DNA: TGTGCCAGCAGTTACGAGGCGTGGGGGGGCACTGAAGCTTTCTTT.

The V gene is TRBV7-9, the J gene TRBJ1-1, with 7 bases fitting TRBD1. V shed 8 bases, J shed 4 bases, and the junction held 7 bases outside the gene matches. The CDR3 length is 13 residues. In germline, CDR1 is SEHNR, CDR2 FQNEAQ (reference sequence). CDR3 sequence reads: CASEAQGGTEAFF. DNA for the CDR3: TGTGCCAGCGAGGCTCAGGGGGGCACTGAAGCTTTCTTT.

V usage is TRBV5-8 and J usage is TRBJ2-7; 8 nucleotides line up with TRBD1. CDR1 and CDR2 from the germline V gene are SGHTS and YDEGEE. The V gene end was trimmed by 3 bases and the J gene end by 0 bases; junction bases not matched to a gene: 5. The length of the CDR3 is 15 residues. DNA for the CDR3: TGTGCCAGCAGCTACCGGGACAGGAGCTCCTACGAGCAGTACTTC. Translating it yields CASSYRDRSSYEQYF.

The chain recombines TRBV5-6 with TRBJ1-5, with D hard to call. The CDR3 contains 14 residues. Germline V gene sequence: CDR1 SGHDT, CDR2 YYEEEE. Trimming shortened V by 4 bases and J by 6 bases, and 14 bases separated the two germline ends. In nucleotides, the CDR3 is TGTGCCAGCAGCCCTCGCTCTTGGGGTCAGCCCCAGCATTTT. It translates to CASSPRSWGQPQHF.

The J gene is TRBJ1-4, the V gene TRBV4-3, with D uncertain. CDR1 LGHNA and CDR2 YSLEER come from the germline V gene. This CDR3 comprises 12 residues. V lost 1 base, J lost 7 bases, and 4 bases lay in between. The CDR3 DNA sequence: TGCGCCAGCAGCCAAGGGGCTGAAAAACTGTTTTTT. Residues: CASSQGAEKLFF.

The chain employs TRBV28 and TRBJ1-3; D unclear. The CDR3 loop spans 11 amino acids. Trimming removed 3 bases from V and 7 bases from J, with 4 bases in between. Germline CDR1 MDHEN, CDR2 SYDVKM. Written as DNA, the CDR3 is TGTGCCAGCAGTTTGTTTAACACCATATATTTT. It translates to CASSLFNTIYF.

This chain joins TRBV7-3 and TRBJ2-2; TRBD2 aligns across 8 bases. Trimming removed 1 base from V and 1 base from J; junction bases left unmatched: 5. This CDR3 has 17 residues. CDR1 is SGHTA and CDR2 is FQGTGA in the germline V gene. The CDR3 bases are TGTGCCAGCAGCTTAAAACGGCTAGCGGGGAACACCGGGGAGCTGTTTTTT. Translating gives CASSLKRLAGNTGELFF.

The CDR3 DNA follows: TGTGCCAGCAGAAAGGGGGCCGCGGTGCAACCGGGACTAGCGGTCTACGAGCAGTACTTC. It specifies CASRKGAAVQPGLAVYEQYF. The chain recombines TRBV2 with TRBJ2-7; 11 nucleotides line up with TRBD2. This CDR3 region has 20 residues. The V gene end was trimmed by 6 bases and the J gene end by 3 bases; junction bases not matched to a gene: 22. In germline, CDR1 is SNHLY, CDR2 FYNNEI.

J is TRBJ1-5 and V is TRBV5-6; D is undetermined. This CDR3 is 13 amino acids long. V was cut by 0 bases and J by 8 bases, with 9 bases left in between. CDR1 and CDR2 from the germline V gene are SGHDT and YYEEEE. The CDR3 spells CASSLEWREPQHF. The CDR3 DNA is TGTGCCAGCAGCTTGGAATGGAGGGAGCCCCAGCATTTT.

The chain employs TRBV28 and TRBJ2-2; TRBD2 matches 11 bases. This CDR3 contains 15 residues. Germline V CDR1 and CDR2: MDHEN, SYDVKM. V trimming: 5 bases; J trimming: 4 bases; junction bases outside the gene matches: 3. The CDR3 sequence is CASSPGLAGTGELFF. As DNA, the CDR3 is TGTGCCAGCAGTCCCGGACTAGCGGGCACCGGGGAGCTGTTTTTT.

This clone was seen only a few times. CDR3 coding DNA: TGTGCCAGCAGTGAAGGACTAGCGGGAGCAGATACGCAGTATTTT. This translates into CASSEGLAGADTQYF. This chain uses TRBV6-1 with TRBJ2-3; 12 positions agree with TRBD2. The germline CDR1 and CDR2 sequences are MNHNS and SASEGT. J gave up 4 bases and V 1 base, and 0 bases lay outside the gene matches. There are 15 residues in the CDR3.

Regarding this clone: One end of the junction does not line up with germline, which may come from a read error. This chain connects TRBV7-7 to TRBJ2-2; 10 positions match TRBD2. Germline V lookup: CDR1 SSHAT, CDR2 FNYEAQ (reference sequence). The CDR3 sequence is 17 residues long. The CDR3 spells CASRLGLANANTGELFF. The CDR3 DNA is TGTGCTAGCAGACTGGGACTAGCGAATGCGAACACCGGGGAGCTGTTTTTT.

The chain employs TRBV6-5 and TRBJ2-1; no definite D call. This CDR3 is built from 15 residues. With 8 bases removed from V and 3 bases from J, the gap between germline ends came to 17 bases. Germline CDR1 is MNHEY and CDR2 is SVGAGI. CDR3 in amino acids: CASRSSELNYNEQFF. The CDR3 DNA reads as TGTGCCAGCCGGAGCTCTGAGCTTAACTACAATGAGCAGTTCTTC.

The chain links TRBV19 to TRBJ1-2, with TRBD1 matching 9 bases. V shed 4 bases and J 3 bases; nucleotides not matched to a gene: 6. There are 15 residues in the CDR3. From germline, CDR1 is LNHDA and CDR2 SQIVND (reference sequence). The CDR3 loop is CASSNRDREYYGYTF. The CDR3 nucleotides read TGTGCCAGTAGTAACCGGGACAGGGAATACTATGGCTACACCTTC.

J is TRBJ1-2 and V is TRBV29-1; D is uncertain. The V gene's germline CDR1 is SQVTM and CDR2 ANQGSEA. Trimming left V 3 bases short and J 2 bases short, with 7 bases between. The CDR3 sequence is 12 residues long. This CDR3 is CSVEDGNYGYTF. The CDR3 nucleotides read TGCAGCGTTGAGGACGGAAACTATGGCTACACCTTC.

In nucleotides, the CDR3 is TGTGCCAGCAGCTACGCGCAGGGGGCAAACACTGAAGCTTTCTTT. Translating it yields CASSYAQGANTEAFF. The V call is TRBV7-9, the J call TRBJ1-1, with 8 bases matching TRBD1. This CDR3 is built from 15 residues. V trimming: 4 bases; J trimming: 2 bases; junction bases outside the gene matches: 6. Germline CDR1 and CDR2: SEHNR and FQNEAQ (reference sequence).

This chain connects TRBV25-1 to TRBJ2-7, with D maybe TRBD1 (5 bases). Germline CDR1 is MGHDK and CDR2 is SYGVNS. The length of the CDR3 is 10 residues. The V end was cut by 11 bases, the J end by 7 bases, with 12 bases between. CDR3 sequence reads: CASSGFEQYF. The CDR3, as DNA: TGTGCCTCGTCAGGGTTTGAGCAGTACTTC.